This T cell receptor beta chain emerged from a study of blood T cell repertoires in COVID-19. At the level of the study: Samples of COVID-19 (acute and convalescent) were obtained from the United States, Italy and Spain. From T cells, B-cell-depleted T cells, or PBMCs came the material, which was cDNA or gDNA.

The ends lost 4 bases at V and 8 bases at J; junction bases unmatched: 2. CDR3 length: 12 amino acids. CDR1 is SGDLS, CDR2 YYNGEE, per germline. It was during active infection that Seattle patients were enrolled and then longitudinally followed. In the study's own analysis: Estimation of nucleated cell counts was performed using reference gene primer amplification. Profiling relied on immunoSEQ multiplex PCR, and the TCRdb table lists in-frame clones only, not all of them. The DNA gave D and trimming, while V, J and clone size come from that table. Of around 160,000 clones detected, 70% to 90% appear once; the ten largest clones hold about 8%.

The sample comprised peripheral blood. The sequence was collected from a woman aged 60-75 years with COVID-19, enrolled during active disease. The V gene is TRBV9, the J gene TRBJ2-1, with 8 nucleotides matching TRBD2. The CDR3 region has the DNA TGTGCCAGCAGCCCGGGGGGGGATGAGCAGTTCTTC. Protein product: CASSPGGDEQFF.